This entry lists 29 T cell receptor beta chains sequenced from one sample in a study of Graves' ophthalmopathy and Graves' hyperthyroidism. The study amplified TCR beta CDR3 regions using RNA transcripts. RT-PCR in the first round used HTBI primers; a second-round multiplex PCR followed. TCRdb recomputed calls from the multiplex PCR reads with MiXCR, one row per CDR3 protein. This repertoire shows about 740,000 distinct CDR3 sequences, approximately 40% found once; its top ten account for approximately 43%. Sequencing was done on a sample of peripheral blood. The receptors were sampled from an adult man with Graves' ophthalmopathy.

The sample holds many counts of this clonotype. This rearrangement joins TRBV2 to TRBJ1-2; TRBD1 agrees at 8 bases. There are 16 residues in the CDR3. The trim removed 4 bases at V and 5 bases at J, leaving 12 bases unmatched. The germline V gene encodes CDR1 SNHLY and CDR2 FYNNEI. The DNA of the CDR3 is TGTGCCAGCAGTGGGACCCGGGACAGGTACACATATGGCTACACCTTC. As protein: CASSGTRDRYTYGYTF.

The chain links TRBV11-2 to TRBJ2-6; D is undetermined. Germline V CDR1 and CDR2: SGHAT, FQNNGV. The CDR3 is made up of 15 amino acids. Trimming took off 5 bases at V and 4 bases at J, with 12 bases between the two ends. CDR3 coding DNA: TGTGCCAGCAGCCGGGTTGATACCGGGGCCAACGTCCTGACTTTC. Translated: CASSRVDTGANVLTF.

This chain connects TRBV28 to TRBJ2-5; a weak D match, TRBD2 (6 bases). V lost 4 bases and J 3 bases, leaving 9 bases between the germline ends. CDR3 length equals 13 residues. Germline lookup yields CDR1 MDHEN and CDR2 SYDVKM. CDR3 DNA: TGTGCCAGCAGTTGGGGGGACGAAGAGACCCAGTACTTC. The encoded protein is CASSWGDEETQYF.

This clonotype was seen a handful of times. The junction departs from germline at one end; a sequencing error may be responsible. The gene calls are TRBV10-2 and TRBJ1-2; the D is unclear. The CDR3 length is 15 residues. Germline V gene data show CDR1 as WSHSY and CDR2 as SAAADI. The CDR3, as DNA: TGTGCCAGCAGTACCACCTCGGGTTCTAACTATGGCTACACCTTC. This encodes CASSTTSGSNYGYTF.

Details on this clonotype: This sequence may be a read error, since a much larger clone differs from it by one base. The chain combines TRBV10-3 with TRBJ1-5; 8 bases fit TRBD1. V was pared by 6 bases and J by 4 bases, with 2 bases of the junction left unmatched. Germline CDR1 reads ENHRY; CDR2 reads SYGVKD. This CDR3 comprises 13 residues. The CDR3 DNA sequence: TGTGCCATCAGCCACAGGGGGAATCAGCCCCAGCATTTT. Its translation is CAISHRGNQPQHF.

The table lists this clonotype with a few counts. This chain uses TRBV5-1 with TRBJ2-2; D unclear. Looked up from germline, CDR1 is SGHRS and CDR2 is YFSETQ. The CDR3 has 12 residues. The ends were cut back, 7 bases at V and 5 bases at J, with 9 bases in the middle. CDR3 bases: TGCGCCAGCGGAAGGGTGACCGGGGAGCTGTTTTTT. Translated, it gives CASGRVTGELFF.

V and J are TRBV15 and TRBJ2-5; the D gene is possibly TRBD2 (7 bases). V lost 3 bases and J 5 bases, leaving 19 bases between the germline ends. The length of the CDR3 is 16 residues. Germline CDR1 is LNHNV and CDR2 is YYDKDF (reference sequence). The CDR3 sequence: CATSSRSSGGRETQYF. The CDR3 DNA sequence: TGTGCCACCAGCAGCCGATCCTCGGGGGGCAGGGAGACCCAGTACTTC. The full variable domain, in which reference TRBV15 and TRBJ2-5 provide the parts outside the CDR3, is DAMVIQNPRYQVTQFGKPVTLSCSQTLNHNVMYWYQQKSSQAPKLLFHYYDKDFNNEADTPDNFQSRRPNTSFCFLDIRSPGLGDTAMYLCATSSRSSGGRETQYFGPGTRLLVL.

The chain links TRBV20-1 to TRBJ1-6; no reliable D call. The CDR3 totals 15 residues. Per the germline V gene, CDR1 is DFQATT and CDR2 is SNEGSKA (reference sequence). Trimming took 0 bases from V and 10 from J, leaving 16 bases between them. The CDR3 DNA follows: TGCAGTGCTAGAGATCTGGGAACCCTAGGGTCACCCCTCCACTTT. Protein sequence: CSARDLGTLGSPLHF.

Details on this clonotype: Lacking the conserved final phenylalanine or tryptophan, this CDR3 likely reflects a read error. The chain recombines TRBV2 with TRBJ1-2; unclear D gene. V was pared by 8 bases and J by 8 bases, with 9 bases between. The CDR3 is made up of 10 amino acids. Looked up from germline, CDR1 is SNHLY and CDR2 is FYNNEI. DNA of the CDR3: TGTGCCAGCCGCGGTCGAGGCTACACCTCC. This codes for CASRGRGYTS.

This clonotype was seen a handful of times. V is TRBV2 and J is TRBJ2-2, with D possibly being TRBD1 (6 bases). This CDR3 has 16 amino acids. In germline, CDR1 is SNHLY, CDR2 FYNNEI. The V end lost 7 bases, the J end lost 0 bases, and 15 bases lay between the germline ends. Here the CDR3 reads CASIDWTESNTGELFF. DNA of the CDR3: TGTGCCAGCATCGATTGGACAGAATCGAACACCGGGGAGCTGTTTTTT.

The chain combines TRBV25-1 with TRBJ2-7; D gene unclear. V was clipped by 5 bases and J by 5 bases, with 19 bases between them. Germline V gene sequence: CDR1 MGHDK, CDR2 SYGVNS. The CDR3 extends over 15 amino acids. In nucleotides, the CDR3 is TGTGCCAGCAGTCCAGCCAGGCAAAACATCCACGAGCAGTACTTC. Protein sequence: CASSPARQNIHEQYF.

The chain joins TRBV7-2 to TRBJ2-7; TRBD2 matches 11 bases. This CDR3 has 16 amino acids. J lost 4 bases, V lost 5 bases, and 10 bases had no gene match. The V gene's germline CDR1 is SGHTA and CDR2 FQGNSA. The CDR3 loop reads CASSQLSGRAMYEQYF. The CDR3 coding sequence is TGTGCCAGCAGCCAACTTAGCGGGAGGGCTATGTACGAGCAGTACTTC.

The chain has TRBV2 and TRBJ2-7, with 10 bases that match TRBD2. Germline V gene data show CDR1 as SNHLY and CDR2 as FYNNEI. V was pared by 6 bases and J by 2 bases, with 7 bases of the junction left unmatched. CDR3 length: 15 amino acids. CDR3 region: CASRASGSGAYEQYF. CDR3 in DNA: TGTGCCAGCAGGGCTAGCGGGAGTGGCGCCTACGAGCAGTACTTC.

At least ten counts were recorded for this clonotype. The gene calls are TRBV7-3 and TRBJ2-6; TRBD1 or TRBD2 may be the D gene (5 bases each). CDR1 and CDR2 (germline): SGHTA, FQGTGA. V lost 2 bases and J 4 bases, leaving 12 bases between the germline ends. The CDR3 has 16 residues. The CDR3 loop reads CASSLFSGRGANVLTF. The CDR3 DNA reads TGTGCCAGCAGCTTATTTTCGGGGCGCGGGGCCAACGTCCTGACTTTC. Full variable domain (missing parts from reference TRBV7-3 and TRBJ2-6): GAGVSQTPSNKVTEKGKYVELRCDPISGHTALYWYRQSLGQGPEFLIYFQGTGAADDSGLPNDRFFAVRPEGSVSTLKIQRTERGDSAVYLCASSLFSGRGANVLTFGAGSRLTVL.

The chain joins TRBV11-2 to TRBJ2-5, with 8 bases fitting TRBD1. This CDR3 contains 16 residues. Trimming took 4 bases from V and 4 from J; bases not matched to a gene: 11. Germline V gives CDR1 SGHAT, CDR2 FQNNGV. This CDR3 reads CASSSTTGARAETQYF. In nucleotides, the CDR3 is TGTGCCAGCAGCTCGACGACAGGGGCGAGGGCAGAGACCCAGTACTTC.

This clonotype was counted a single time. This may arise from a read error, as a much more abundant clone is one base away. This chain's CDR3 is CASSLEGTGSFGANVLTF. The CDR3, as DNA: TGTGCCAGCAGCTTAGAAGGGACAGGGTCCTTTGGGGCCAACGTCCTGACTTTC. This rearrangement joins TRBV7-2 to TRBJ2-6; TRBD1 matches at 9 bases. CDR3 length: 18 residues. CDR1 and CDR2 (germline): SGHTA, FQGNSA. V gave up 1 base and J gave up 3 bases; unmatched junction bases: 7.

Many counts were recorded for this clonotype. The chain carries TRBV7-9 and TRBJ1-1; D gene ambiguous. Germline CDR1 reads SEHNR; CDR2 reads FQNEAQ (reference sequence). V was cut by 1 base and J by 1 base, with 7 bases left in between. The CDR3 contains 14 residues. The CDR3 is CASSLVPGNTEAFF. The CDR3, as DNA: TGTGCCAGCAGCTTAGTCCCGGGGAACACTGAAGCTTTCTTT. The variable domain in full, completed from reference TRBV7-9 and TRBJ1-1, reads DTGVSQNPRHKITKRGQNVTFRCDPISEHNRLYWYRQTLGQGPEFLTYFQNEAQLEKSRLLSDRFSAERPKGSFSTLEIQRTEQGDSAMYLCASSLVPGNTEAFFGQGTRLTVV.

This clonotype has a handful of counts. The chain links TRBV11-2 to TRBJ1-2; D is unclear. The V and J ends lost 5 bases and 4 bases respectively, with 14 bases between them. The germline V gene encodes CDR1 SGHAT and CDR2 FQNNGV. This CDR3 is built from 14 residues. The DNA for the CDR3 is TGTGCCAGCAGCCCCGCGATATTCGGCTATGGCTACACCTTC. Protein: CASSPAIFGYGYTF. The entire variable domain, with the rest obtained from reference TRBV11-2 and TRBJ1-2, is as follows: EAGVAQSPRYKIIEKRQSVAFWCNPISGHATLYWYQQILGQGPKLLIQFQNNGVVDDSQLPKDRFSAERLKGVDSTLKIQPAKLEDSAVYLCASSPAIFGYGYTFGSGTRLTVV.

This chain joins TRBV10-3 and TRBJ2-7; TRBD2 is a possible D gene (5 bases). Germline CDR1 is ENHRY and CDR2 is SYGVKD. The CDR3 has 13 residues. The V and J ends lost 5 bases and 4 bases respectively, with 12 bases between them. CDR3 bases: TGTGCCATCAGTTACCGGGGTTCGTACGAGCAGTACTTC. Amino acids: CAISYRGSYEQYF.

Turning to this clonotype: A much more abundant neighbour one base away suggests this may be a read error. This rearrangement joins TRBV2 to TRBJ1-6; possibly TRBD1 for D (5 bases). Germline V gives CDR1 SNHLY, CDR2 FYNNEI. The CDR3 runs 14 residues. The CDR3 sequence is CASTTQTGNSPLRF. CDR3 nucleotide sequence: TGTGCCAGCACCACCCAAACAGGAAATTCACCCCTCCGCTTT. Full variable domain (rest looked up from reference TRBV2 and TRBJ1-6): EPEVTQTPSHQVTQMGQEVILRCVPISNHLYFYWYRQILGQKVEFLVSFYNNEISEKSEIFDDQFSVERPDGSNFTLKIRSTKLEDSAMYFCASTTQTGNSPLRFGNGTRLTVT.

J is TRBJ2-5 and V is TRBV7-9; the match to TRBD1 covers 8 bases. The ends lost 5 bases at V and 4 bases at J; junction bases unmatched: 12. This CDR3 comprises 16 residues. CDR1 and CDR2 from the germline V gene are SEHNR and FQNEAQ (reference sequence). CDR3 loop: CASSLGAGGVGETQYF. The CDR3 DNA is TGTGCCAGCAGCCTTGGGGCAGGGGGCGTTGGAGAGACCCAGTACTTC. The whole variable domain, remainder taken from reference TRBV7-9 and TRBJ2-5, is DTGVSQNPRHKITKRGQNVTFRCDPISEHNRLYWYRQTLGQGPEFLTYFQNEAQLEKSRLLSDRFSAERPKGSFSTLEIQRTEQGDSAMYLCASSLGAGGVGETQYFGPGTRLLVL.

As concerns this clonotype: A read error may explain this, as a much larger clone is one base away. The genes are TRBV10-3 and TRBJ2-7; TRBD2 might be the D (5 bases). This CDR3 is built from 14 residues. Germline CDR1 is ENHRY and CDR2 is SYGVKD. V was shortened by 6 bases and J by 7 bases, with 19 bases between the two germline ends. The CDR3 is CAISSSGSLFEQYF. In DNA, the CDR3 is TGTGCCATCAGCAGCTCGGGATCCCTCTTTGAGCAGTACTTC.

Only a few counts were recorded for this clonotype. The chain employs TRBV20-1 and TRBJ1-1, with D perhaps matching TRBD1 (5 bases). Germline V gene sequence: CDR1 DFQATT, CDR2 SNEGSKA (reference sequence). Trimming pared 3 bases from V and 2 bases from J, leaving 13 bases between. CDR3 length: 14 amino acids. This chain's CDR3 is CSARTDSSNTEAFF. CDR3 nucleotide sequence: TGCAGTGCTAGGACAGACAGTAGTAACACTGAAGCTTTCTTT.

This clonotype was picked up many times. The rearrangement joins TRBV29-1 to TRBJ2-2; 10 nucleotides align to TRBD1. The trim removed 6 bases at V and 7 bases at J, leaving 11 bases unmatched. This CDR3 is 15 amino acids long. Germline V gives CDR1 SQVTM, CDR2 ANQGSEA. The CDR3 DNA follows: TGCAGCGTACGCTCCGGGACAGGGGCCCACGGGGAGCTGTTTTTT. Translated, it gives CSVRSGTGAHGELFF.

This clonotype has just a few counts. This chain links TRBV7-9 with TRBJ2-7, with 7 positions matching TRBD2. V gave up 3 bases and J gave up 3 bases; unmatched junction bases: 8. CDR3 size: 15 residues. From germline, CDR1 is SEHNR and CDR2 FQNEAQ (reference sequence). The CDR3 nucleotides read TGTGCCAGCAGCTTTGGGACTATTGAGGTCTACGAGCAGTACTTC. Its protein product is CASSFGTIEVYEQYF.

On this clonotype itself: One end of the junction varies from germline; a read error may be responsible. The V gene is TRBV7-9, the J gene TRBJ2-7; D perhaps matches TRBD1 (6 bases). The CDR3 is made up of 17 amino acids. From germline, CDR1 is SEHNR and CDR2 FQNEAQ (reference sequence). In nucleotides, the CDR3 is TGTGCCGGCAGCTTACAAACCGGGACAAGCCGAGCCTACGAGCAGTACTTC. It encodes CAGSLQTGTSRAYEQYF.

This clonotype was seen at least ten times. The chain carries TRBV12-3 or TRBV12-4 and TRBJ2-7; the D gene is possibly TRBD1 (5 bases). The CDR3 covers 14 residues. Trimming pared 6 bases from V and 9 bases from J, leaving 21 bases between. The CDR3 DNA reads TGTGCCAGCAGCCTACTCGGCGTAGGGGTCAGGCAGTACTTC. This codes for CASSLLGVGVRQYF.

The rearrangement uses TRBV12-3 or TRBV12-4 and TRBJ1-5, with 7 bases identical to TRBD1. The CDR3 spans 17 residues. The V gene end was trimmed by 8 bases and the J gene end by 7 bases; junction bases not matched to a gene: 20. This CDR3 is CASGVERQGEPGQPQHF. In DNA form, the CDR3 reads TGTGCCAGCGGGGTAGAGAGGCAGGGGGAACCGGGGCAGCCCCAGCATTTT.

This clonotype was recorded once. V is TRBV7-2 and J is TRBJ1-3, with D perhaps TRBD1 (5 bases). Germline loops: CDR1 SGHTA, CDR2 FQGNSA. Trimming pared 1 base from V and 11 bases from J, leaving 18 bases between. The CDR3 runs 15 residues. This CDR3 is CASSLEWGLGGAIYF. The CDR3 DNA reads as TGTGCCAGCAGCTTAGAGTGGGGACTGGGAGGCGCCATATATTTT.